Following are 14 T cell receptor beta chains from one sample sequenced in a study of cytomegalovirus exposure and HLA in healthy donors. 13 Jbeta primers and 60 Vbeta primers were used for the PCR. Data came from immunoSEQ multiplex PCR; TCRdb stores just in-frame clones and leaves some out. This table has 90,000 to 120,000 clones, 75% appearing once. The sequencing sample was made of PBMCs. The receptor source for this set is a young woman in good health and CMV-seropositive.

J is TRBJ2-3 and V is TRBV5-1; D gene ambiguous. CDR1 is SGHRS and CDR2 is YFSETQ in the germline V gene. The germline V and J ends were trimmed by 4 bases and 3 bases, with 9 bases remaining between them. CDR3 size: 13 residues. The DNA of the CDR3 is TGCGCCAGCAGCCCGCCCAGGACAGATACGCAGTATTTT. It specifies CASSPPRTDTQYF.

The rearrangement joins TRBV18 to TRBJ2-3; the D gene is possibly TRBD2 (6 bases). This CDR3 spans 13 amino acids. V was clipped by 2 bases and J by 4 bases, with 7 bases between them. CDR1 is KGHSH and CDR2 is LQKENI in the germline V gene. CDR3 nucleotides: TGTGCCAGCTCACCAAGGGACTCAGATACGCAGTATTTT. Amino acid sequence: CASSPRDSDTQYF.

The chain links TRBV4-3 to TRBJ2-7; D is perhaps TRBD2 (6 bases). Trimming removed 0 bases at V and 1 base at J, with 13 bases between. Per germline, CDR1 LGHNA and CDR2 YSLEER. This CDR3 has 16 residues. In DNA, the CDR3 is TGCGCCAGCAGCCAAGAAACCGGGACTGGGTCCTACGAGCAGTACTTC. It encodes CASSQETGTGSYEQYF.

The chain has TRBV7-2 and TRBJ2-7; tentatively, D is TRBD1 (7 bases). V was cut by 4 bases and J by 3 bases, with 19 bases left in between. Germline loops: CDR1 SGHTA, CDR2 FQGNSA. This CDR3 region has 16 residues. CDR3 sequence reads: CASSSRDRAFLYEQYF. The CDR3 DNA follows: TGTGCCAGCAGCTCGCGGGACAGAGCCTTCCTCTACGAGCAGTACTTC.

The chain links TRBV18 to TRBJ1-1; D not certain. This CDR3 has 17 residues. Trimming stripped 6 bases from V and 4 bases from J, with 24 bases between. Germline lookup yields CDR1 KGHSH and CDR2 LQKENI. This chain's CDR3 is CASSGRALASAGTEAFF. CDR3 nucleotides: TGTGCCAGCTCCGGGAGGGCCCTAGCCAGCGCGGGCACTGAAGCTTTCTTT.

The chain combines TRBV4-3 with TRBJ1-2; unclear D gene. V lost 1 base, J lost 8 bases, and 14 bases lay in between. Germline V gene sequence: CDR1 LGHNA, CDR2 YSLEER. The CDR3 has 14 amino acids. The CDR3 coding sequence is TGCGCCAGCAGCCAAGTGGAGGGAAGACTCGGCTACACCTTC. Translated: CASSQVEGRLGYTF.

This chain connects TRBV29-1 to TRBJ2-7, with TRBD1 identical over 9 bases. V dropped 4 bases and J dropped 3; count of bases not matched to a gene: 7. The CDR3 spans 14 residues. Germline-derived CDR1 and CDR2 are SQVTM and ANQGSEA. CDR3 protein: CSVVRGQGDYEQYF. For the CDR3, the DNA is TGCAGCGTTGTTCGGGGACAGGGAGACTACGAGCAGTACTTC.

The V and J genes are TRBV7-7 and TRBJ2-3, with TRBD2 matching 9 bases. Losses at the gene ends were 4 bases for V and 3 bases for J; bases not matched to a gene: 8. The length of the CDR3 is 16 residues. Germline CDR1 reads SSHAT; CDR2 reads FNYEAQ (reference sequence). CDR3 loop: CASSSGTSQKTDTQYF. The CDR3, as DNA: TGTGCCAGCAGCTCCGGGACTAGCCAGAAGACAGATACGCAGTATTTT.

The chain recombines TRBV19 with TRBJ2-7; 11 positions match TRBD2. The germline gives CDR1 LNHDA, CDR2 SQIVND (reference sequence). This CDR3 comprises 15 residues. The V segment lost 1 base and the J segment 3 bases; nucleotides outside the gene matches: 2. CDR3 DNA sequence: TGTGCCAGTAGTATAGCTGGGACTAGCGGCTACGAGCAGTACTTC. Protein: CASSIAGTSGYEQYF.

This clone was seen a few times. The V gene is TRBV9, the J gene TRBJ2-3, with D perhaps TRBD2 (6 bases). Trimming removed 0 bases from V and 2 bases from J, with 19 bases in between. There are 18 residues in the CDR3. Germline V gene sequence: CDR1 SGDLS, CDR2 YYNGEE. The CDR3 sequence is CASSVEGLAGGPTDTQYF. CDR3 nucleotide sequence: TGTGCCAGCAGCGTAGAAGGGTTGGCCGGGGGTCCCACAGATACGCAGTATTTT.

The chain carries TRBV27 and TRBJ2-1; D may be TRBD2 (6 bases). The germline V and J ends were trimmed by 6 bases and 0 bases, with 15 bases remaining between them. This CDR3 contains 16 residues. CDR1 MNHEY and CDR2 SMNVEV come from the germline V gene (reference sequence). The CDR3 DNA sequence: TGTGCCAGCAGATTGGGACTCACGAGCTCCTACAATGAGCAGTTCTTC. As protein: CASRLGLTSSYNEQFF.

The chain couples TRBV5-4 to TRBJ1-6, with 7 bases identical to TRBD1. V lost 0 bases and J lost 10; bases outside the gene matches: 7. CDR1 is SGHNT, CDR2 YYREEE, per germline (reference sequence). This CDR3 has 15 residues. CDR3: CASSLATGDRSPLHF. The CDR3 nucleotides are TGTGCCAGCAGCTTGGCCACAGGGGATAGGTCACCCCTCCACTTT.

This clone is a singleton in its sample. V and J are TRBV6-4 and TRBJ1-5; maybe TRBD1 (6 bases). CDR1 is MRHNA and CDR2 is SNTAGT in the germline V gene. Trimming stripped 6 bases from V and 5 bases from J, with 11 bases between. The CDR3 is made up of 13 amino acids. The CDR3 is CASSAGVYQPQHF. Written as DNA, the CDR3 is TGTGCCAGCAGCGCAGGGGTATATCAGCCCCAGCATTTT.

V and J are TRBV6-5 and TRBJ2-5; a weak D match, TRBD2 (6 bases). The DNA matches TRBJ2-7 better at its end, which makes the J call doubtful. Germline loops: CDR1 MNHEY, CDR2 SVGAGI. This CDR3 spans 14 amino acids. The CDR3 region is CASRFSGSSYEQYF. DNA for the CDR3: TGTGCCAGCAGGTTTAGCGGAAGCTCCTACGAGCAGTACTTC.